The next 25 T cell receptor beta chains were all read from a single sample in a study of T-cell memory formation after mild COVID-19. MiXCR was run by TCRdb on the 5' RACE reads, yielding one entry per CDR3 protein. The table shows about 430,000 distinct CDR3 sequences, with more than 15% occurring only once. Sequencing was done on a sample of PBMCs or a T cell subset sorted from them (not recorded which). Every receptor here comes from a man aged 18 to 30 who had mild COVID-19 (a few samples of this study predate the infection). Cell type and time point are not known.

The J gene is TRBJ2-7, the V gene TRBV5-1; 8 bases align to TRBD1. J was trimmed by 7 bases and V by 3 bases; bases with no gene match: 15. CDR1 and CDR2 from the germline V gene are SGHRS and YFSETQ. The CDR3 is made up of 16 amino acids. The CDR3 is CASSSSRQGTLEEQYF. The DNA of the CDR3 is TGCGCCAGCAGCTCAAGTCGACAGGGGACGTTGGAAGAGCAGTACTTC.

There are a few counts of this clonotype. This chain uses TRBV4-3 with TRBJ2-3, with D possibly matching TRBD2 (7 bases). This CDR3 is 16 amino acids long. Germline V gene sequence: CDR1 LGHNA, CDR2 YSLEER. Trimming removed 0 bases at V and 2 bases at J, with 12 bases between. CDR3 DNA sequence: TGCGCCAGCAGCCAAGATTTCGGGGGGCTCACAGATACGCAGTATTTT. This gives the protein CASSQDFGGLTDTQYF.

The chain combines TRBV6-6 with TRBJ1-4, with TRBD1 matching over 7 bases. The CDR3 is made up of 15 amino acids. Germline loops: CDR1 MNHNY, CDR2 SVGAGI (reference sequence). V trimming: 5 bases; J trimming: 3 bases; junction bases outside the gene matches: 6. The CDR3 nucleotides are TGTGCCAGCAGTCTCCGACAGGGACCTAATGAAAAACTGTTTTTT. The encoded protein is CASSLRQGPNEKLFF.

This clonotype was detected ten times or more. The CDR3 nucleotides are TGTGCCAGCAGCGTAACTAGCACAGATACGCAGTATTTT. Its translation: CASSVTSTDTQYF. The V and J genes are TRBV9 and TRBJ2-3; D unresolved. This CDR3 spans 13 amino acids. Trimming removed 1 base at V and 0 bases at J, with 3 bases between. From germline, CDR1 is SGDLS and CDR2 YYNGEE.

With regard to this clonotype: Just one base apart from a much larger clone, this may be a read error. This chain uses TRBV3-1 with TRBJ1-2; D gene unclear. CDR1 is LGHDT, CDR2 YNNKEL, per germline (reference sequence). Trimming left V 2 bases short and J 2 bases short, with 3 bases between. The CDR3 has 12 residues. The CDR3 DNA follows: TGTGCCAGCAGCCAAAACAACTATGGCTACACCTTC. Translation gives CASSQNNYGYTF.

In DNA form, the CDR3 reads TGCAGCGCTGGGACAGGGGATGAGCAGTTCTTC. Its translation: CSAGTGDEQFF. The gene calls are TRBV29-1 and TRBJ2-1; 10 nucleotides agree with TRBD1. CDR1 and CDR2 from the germline V gene are SQVTM and ANQGSEA. Trimming took 7 bases from V and 8 from J; bases not matched to a gene: 2. This CDR3 region has 11 residues.

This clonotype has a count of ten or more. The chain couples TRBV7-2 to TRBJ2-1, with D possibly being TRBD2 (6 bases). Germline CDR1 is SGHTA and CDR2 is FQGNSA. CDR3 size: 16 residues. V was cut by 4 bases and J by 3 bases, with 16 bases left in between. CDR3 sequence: CASSYLAGLLYNEQFF. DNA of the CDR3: TGTGCCAGCAGCTACCTTGCGGGACTCCTCTACAATGAGCAGTTCTTC.

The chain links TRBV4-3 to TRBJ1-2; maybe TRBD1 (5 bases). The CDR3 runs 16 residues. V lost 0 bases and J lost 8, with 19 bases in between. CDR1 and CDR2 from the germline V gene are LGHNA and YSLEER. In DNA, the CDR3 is TGCGCCAGCAGCCAAGATCTCATCGGGGGGGTCTACGGCTACACCTTC. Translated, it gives CASSQDLIGGVYGYTF.

DNA for the CDR3: TGCAGTGCTAGAGTTCGAGGTTACGAGCAGTACGTC. This gives the protein CSARVRGYEQYV. The chain links TRBV20-1 to TRBJ2-7; D ambiguous. V shed 1 base and J shed 4 bases, with 8 bases lying between them. The CDR3 consists of 12 residues. The germline CDR1 and CDR2 sequences are DFQATT and SNEGSKA (reference sequence).

This CDR3 reads CASSRGLAGGLPNEQFF. DNA for the CDR3: TGCGCCAGCAGCCGAGGACTAGCGGGGGGGTTACCCAATGAGCAGTTCTTC. The rearrangement uses TRBV5-1 and TRBJ2-1; 15 nucleotides agree with TRBD2. Germline CDR1 SGHRS, CDR2 YFSETQ. Trimming took 4 bases from V and 6 from J; bases not matched to a gene: 8. The length of the CDR3 is 17 residues.

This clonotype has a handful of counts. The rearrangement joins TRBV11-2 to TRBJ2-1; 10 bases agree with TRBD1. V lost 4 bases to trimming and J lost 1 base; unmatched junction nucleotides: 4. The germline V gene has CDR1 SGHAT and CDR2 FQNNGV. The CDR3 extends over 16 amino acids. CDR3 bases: TGTGCCAGCAGCTCTAGGGACAGGGGTTCCTACAATGAGCAGTTCTTC. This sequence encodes CASSSRDRGSYNEQFF.

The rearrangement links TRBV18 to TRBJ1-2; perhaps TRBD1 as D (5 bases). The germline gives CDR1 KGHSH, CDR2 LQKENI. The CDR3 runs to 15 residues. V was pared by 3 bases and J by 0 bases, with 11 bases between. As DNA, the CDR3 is TGTGCCAGCTCACCTGGGACCGCAGCTAACTATGGCTACACCTTC. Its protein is CASSPGTAANYGYTF. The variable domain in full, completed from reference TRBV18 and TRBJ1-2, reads NAGVMQNPRHLVRRRGQEARLRCSPMKGHSHVYWYRQLPEEGLKFMVYLQKENIIDESGMPKERFSAEFPKEGPSILRIQQVVRGDSAAYFCASSPGTAANYGYTFGSGTRLTVV.

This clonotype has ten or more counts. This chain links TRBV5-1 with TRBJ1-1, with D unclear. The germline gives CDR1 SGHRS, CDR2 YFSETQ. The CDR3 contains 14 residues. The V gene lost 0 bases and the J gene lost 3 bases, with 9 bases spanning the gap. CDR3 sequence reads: CASSLVAGDTEAFF. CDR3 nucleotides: TGCGCCAGCAGCTTGGTGGCAGGCGACACTGAAGCTTTCTTT.

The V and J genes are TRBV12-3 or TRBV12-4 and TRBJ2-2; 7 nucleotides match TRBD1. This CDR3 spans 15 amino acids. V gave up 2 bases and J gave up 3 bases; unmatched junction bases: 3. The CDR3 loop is CASSLTGVHTGELFF. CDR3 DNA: TGTGCCAGCAGTTTAACAGGGGTACACACCGGGGAGCTGTTTTTT.

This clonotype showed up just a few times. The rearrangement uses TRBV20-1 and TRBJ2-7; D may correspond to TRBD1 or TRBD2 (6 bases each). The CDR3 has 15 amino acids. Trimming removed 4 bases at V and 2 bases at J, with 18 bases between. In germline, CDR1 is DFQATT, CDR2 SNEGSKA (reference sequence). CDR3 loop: CSAIKGEAGAYEQYF. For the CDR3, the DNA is TGCAGTGCTATTAAGGGGGAGGCAGGTGCCTACGAGCAGTACTTC.

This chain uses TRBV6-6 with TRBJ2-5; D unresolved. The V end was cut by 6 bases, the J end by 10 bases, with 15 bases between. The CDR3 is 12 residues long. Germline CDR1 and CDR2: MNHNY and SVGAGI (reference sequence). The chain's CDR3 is CASSFSPTDQYF. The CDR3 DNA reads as TGTGCCAGCAGCTTTTCCCCGACCGACCAGTACTTC.

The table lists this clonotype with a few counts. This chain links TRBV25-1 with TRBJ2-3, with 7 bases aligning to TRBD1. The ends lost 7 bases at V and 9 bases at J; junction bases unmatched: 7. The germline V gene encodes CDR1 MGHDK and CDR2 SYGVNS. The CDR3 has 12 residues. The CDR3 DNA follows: TGTGCCAGCACTACCTCGGGACAGACGCAGTATTTT. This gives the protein CASTTSGQTQYF. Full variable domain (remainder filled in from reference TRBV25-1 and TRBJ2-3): EADIYQTPRYLVIGTGKKITLECSQTMGHDKMYWYQQDPGMELHLIHYSYGVNSTEKGDLSSESTVSRIRTEHFPLTLESARPSHTSQYLCASTTSGQTQYFGPGTRLTVL.

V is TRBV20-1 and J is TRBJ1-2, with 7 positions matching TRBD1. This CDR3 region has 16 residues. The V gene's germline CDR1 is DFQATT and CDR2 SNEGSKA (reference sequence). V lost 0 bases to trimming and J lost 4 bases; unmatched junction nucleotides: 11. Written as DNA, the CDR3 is TGCAGTGCTAGAGATGACAGGGTGGTTAGGGGCTATGGCTACACCTTC. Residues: CSARDDRVVRGYGYTF.

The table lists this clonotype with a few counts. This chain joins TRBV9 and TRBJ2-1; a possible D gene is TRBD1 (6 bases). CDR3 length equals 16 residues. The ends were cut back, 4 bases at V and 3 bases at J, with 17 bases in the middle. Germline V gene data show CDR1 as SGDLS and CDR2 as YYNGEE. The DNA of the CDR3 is TGTGCCAGCAGCCACCGACAGGCGGTCTACTACAATGAGCAGTTCTTC. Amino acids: CASSHRQAVYYNEQFF.

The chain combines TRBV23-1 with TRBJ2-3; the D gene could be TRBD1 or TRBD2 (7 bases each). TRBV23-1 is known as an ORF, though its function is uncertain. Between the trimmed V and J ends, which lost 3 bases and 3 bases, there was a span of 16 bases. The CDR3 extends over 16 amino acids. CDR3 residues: CASSHSAQGGTDTQYF. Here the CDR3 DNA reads TGCGCCAGCAGTCATTCCGCCCAGGGGGGGACAGATACGCAGTATTTT.

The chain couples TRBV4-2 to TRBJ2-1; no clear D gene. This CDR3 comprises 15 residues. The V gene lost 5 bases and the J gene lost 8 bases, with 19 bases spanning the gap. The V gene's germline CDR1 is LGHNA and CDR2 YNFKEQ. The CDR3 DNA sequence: TGTGCCAGCAGCAACGGTTCCCTGGGGTCCCATGAGCAGTTCTTC. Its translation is CASSNGSLGSHEQFF.

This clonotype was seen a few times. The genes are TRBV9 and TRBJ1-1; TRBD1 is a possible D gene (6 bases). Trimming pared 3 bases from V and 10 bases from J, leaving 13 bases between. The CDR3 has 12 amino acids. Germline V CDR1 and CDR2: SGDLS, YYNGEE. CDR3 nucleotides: TGTGCCAGCAGCGGGTCCAGGGGCAGAGCTTTCTTT. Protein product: CASSGSRGRAFF.

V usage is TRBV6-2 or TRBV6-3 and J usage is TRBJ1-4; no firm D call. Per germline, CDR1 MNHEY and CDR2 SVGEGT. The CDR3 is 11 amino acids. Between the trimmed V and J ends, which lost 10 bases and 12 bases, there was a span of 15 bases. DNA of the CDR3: TGTGCCACCTCGAAGGGAGCCCAACTGTTTTTT. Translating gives CATSKGAQLFF.

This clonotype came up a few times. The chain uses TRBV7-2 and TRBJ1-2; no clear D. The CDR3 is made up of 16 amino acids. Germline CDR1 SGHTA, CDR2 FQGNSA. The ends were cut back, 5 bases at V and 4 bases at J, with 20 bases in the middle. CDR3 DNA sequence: TGTGCCAGCAGCCCAACGGGTGGCAGTTTGGCCTATGGCTACACCTTC. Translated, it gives CASSPTGGSLAYGYTF.

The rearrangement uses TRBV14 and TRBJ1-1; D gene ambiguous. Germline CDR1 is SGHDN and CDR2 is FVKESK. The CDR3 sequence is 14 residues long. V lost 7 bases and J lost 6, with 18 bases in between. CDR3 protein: CASTPWEGSAEAFF. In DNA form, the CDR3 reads TGTGCCAGCACCCCGTGGGAGGGCTCGGCTGAAGCTTTCTTT.